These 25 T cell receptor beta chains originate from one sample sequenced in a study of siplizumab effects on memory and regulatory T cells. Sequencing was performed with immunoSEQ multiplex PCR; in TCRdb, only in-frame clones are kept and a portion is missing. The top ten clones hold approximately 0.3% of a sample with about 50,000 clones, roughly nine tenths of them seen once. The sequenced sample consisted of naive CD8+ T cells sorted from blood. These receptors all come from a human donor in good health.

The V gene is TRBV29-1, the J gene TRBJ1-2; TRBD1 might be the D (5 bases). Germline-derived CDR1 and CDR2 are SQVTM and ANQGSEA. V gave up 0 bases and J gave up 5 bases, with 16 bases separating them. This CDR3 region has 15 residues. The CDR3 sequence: CSVEDQKGERYGYTF. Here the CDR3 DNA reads TGCAGCGTTGAAGATCAAAAAGGGGAACGGTATGGCTACACCTTC.

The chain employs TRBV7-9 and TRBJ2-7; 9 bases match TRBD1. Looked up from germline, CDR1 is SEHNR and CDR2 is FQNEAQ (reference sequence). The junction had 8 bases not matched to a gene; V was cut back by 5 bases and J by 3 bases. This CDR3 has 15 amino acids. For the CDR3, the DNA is TGTGCCAGCAGCCCCCGGGACAGGGCTTTCTACGAGCAGTACTTC. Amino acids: CASSPRDRAFYEQYF.

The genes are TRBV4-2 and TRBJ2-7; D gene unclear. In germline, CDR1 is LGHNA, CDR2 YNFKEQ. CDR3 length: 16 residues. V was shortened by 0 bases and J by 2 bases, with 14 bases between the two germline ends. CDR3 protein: CASSQEGYGSTYEQYF. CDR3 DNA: TGTGCCAGCAGCCAAGAGGGTTACGGGTCTACCTACGAGCAGTACTTC.

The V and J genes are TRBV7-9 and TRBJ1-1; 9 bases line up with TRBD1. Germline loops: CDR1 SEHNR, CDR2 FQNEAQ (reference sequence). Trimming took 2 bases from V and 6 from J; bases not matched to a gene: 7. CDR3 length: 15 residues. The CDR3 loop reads CASSLITGGAPEAFF. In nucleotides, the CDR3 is TGTGCCAGCAGCTTAATAACAGGGGGCGCCCCTGAAGCTTTCTTT.

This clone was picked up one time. The CDR3 reads CASSGRDKGIWDGYTF. As DNA, the CDR3 is TGTGCCAGCAGCGGCCGGGACAAAGGGATATGGGATGGCTACACCTTC. V and J are TRBV11-2 and TRBJ1-2, with D perhaps TRBD1 (6 bases). From germline, CDR1 is SGHAT and CDR2 FQNNGV. Between the trimmed V and J ends, which lost 5 bases and 6 bases, there was a span of 22 bases. The length of the CDR3 is 16 residues.

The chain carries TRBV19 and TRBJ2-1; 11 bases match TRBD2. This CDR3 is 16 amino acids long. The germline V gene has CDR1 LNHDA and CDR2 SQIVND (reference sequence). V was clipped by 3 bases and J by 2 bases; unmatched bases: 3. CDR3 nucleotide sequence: TGTGCCAGTAGTATTGATAGCGGGGGGGCCTACAATGAGCAGTTCTTC. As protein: CASSIDSGGAYNEQFF.

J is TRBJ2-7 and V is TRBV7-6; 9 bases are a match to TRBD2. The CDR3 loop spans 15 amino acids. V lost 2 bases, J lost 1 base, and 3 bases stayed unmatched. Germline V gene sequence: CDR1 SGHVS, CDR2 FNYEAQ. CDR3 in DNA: TGTGCCAGCAGCTTAAAGGCGGGAGGGTCCTACGAGCAGTACTTC. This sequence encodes CASSLKAGGSYEQYF.

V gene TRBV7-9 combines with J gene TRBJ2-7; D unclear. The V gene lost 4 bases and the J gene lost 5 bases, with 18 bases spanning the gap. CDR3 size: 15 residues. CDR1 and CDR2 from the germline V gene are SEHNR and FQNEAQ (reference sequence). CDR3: CASSWPTGGLNEQYF. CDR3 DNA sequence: TGTGCCAGCAGCTGGCCGACGGGCGGCCTGAACGAGCAGTACTTC.

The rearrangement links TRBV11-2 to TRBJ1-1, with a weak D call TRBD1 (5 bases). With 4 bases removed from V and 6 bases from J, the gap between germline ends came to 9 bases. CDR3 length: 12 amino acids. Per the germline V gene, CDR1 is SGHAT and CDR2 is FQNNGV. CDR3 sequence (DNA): TGTGCCAGCAGCTGGGGGGAGTCTGAAGCTTTCTTT. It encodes CASSWGESEAFF.

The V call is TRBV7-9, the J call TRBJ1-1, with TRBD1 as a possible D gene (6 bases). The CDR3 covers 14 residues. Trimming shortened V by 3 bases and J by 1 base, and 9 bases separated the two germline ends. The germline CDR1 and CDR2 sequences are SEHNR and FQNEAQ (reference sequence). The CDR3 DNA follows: TGTGCCAGCAGCTTTACAGGGCCGAACACTGAAGCTTTCTTT. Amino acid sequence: CASSFTGPNTEAFF.

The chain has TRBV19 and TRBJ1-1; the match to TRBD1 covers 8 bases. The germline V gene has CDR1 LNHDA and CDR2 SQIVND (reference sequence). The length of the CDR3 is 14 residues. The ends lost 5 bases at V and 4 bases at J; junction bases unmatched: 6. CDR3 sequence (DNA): TGTGCCAGTAGTCTGACAGGGGTTAGCACTGAAGCTTTCTTT. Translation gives CASSLTGVSTEAFF.

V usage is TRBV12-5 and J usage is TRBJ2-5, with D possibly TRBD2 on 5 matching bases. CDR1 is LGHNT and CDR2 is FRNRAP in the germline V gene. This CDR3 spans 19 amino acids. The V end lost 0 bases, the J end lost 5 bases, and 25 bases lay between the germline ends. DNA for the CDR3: TGTGCTAGTGGTTTGGTACTAGTATTATCAGGACGAGCGTCGGAGACCCAGTACTTC. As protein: CASGLVLVLSGRASETQYF.

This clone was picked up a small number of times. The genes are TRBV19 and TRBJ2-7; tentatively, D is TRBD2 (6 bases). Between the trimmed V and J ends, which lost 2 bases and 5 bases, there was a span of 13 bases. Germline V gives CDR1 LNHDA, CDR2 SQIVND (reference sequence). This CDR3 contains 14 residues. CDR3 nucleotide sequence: TGTGCCAGTAGTATACGGTCGGAGGGGCACGAGCAGTACTTC. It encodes CASSIRSEGHEQYF. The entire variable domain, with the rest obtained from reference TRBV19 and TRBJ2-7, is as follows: DGGITQSPKYLFRKEGQNVTLSCEQNLNHDAMYWYRQDPGQGLRLIYYSQIVNDFQKGDIAEGYSVSREKKESFPLTVTSAQKNPTAFYLCASSIRSEGHEQYFGPGTRLTVT.

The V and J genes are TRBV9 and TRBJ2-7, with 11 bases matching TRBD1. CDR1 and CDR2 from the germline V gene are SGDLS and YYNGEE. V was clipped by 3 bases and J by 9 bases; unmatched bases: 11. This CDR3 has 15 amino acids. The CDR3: CASSAPGQGVMGQYF. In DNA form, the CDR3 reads TGTGCCAGCAGCGCACCGGGACAGGGGGTCATGGGGCAGTACTTC.

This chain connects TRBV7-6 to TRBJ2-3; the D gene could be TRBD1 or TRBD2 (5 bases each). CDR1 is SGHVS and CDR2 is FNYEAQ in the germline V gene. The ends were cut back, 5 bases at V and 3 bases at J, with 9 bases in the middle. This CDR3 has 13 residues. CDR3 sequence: CASSLWGTDTQYF. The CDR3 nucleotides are TGTGCCAGCAGCCTTTGGGGGACAGATACGCAGTATTTT.

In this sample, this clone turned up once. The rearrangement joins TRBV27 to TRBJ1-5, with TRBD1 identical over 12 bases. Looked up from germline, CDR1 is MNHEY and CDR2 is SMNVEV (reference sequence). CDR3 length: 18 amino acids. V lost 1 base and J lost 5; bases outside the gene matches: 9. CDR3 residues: CASSLLPGQGAGDQPQHF. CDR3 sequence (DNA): TGTGCCAGCAGTTTATTGCCGGGACAGGGGGCCGGCGATCAGCCCCAGCATTTT.

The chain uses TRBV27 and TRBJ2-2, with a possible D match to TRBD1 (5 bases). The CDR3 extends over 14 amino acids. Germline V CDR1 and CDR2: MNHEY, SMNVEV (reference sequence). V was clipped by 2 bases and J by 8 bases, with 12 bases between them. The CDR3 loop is CASSLSRVWGELFF. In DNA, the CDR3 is TGTGCCAGCAGTTTAAGCAGGGTATGGGGGGAGCTGTTTTTT.

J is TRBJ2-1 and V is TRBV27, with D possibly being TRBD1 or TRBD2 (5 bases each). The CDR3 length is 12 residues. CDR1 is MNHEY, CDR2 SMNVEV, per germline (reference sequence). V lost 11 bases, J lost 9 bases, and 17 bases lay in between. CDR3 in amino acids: CAGGPQGGEQFF. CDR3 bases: TGTGCCGGGGGTCCGCAGGGCGGTGAGCAGTTCTTC.

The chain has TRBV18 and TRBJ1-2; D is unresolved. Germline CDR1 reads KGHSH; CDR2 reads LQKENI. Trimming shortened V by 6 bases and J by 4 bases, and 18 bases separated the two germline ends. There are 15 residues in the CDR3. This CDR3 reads CASSYPAAELYGYTF. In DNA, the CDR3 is TGTGCCAGCTCGTACCCTGCTGCAGAACTCTATGGCTACACCTTC.

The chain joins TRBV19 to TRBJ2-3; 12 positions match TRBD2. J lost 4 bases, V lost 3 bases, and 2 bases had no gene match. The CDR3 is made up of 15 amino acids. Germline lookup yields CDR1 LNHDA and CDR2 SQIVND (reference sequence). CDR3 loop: CASSIGLAGSDTQYF. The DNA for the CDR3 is TGTGCCAGTAGTATCGGACTAGCGGGGTCAGATACGCAGTATTTT.

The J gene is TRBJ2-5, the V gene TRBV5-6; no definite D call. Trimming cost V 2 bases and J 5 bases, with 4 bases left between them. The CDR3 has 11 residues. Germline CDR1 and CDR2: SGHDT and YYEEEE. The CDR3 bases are TGTGCCAGCAGCTTTTCCGAGACCCAGTACTTC. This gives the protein CASSFSETQYF.

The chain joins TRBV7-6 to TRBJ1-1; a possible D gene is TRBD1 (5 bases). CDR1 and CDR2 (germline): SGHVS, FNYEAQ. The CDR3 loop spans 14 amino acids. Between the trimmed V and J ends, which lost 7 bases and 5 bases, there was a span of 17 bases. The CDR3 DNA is TGTGCCAGCACCGGCTGGGGGGACTTGACTGAAGCTTTCTTT. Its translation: CASTGWGDLTEAFF.

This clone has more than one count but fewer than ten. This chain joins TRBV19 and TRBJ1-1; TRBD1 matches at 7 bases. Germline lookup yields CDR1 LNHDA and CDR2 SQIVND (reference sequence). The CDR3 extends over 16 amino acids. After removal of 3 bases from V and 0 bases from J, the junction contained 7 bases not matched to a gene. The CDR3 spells CASSIAGTAMNTEAFF. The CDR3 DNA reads TGTGCCAGTAGTATCGCCGGGACAGCTATGAACACTGAAGCTTTCTTT.

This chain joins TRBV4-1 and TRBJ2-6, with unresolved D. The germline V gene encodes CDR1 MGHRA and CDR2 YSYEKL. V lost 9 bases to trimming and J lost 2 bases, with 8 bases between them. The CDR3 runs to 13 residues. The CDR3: CASRSAGANVLTF. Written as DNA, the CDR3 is TGCGCCAGTAGGAGCGCTGGGGCCAACGTCCTGACTTTC.

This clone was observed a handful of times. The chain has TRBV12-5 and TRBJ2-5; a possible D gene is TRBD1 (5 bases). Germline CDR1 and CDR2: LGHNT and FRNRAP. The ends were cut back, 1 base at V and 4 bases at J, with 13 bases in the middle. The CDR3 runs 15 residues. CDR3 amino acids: CASGLGRQPGETQYF. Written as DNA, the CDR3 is TGTGCTAGTGGTTTGGGCCGACAGCCCGGAGAGACCCAGTACTTC. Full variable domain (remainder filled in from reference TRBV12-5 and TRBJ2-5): DARVTQTPRHKVTEMGQEVTMRCQPILGHNTVFWYRQTMMQGLELLAYFRNRAPLDDSGMPKDRFSAEMPDATLATLKIQPSEPRDSAVYFCASGLGRQPGETQYFGPGTRLLVL.